Sequencing of this T cell receptor beta chain was carried out in a study of lymphopenia after photon versus proton radiotherapy. The CDR3 has 18 amino acids. V trimming: 0 bases; J trimming: 0 bases; junction bases outside the gene matches: 6. Germline CDR1 SQVTM, CDR2 ANQGSEA. Points from the study as a whole: Photon-treated patients lost naive T cells and TCR diversity; proton-treated stayed stable. Post-nadir diversity loss with photons came from oligoclonal expansion, particularly CD8+ Temra cells.

About this clone itself: Its antigen is currently unknown.

Profiling relied on immunoSEQ multiplex PCR, and the TCRdb table lists in-frame clones only, not all of them. The profile shows fewer than 15,000 clones, 88% of them singletons. The receptor was isolated from a man aged 60 to 75 with pancreatic cancer. This chain links TRBV29-1 with TRBJ2-6; 9 bases are a match to TRBD2. Here the sequenced sample was peripheral blood, taken from a patient treated with photon-based radiotherapy. The CDR3 reads CSVEDVAGAISGANVLTF. CDR3 DNA: TGCAGCGTTGAAGATGTAGCGGGGGCAATCTCTGGGGCCAACGTCCTGACTTTC.